The T cell receptor (beta chain) under discussion was sequenced for a study of immune evolution from preneoplasia to lung adenocarcinoma. Only in-frame clones appear in the TCRdb table, and some are missing; sequencing was by immunoSEQ multiplex PCR. The sample lists 6,300 or so clones, approximately 80% occurring once. Germline V gene data show CDR1 as SGHAT and CDR2 as FQNNGV. The CDR3 length is 13 residues. The germline V and J ends were trimmed by 3 bases and 4 bases, with 9 bases remaining between them. The chain has TRBV11-2 and TRBJ1-1; no clear D gene. Sequencing was performed on FFPE lung adenocarcinoma in situ tissue. This TCR came from an older donor with lung adenocarcinoma. The CDR3 DNA follows: TGTGCCAGCAGCTTTGACGGATCCACTGAAGCTTTCTTT. The encoded protein is CASSFDGSTEAFF.